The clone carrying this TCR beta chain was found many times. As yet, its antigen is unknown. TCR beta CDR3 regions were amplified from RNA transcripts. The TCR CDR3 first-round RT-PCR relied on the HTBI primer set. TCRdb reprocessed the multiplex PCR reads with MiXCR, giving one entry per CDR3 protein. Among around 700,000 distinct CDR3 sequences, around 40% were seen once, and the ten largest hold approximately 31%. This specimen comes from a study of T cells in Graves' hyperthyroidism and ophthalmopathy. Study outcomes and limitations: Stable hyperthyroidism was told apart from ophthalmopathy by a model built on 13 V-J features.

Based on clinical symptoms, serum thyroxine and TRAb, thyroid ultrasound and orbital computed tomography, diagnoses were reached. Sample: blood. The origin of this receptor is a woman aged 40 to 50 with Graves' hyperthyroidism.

Here the CDR3 reads CSVVEGSLVAGYTF. The CDR3 bases are TGCAGCGTTGTAGAGGGCAGTCTAGTGGCTGGCTACACCTTC. The chain has TRBV29-1 and TRBJ1-2; no reliable D call. The V gene lost 4 bases and the J gene lost 7 bases, with 19 bases spanning the gap. Germline V gene lookup returns CDR1 SQVTM and CDR2 ANQGSEA. The CDR3 runs to 14 residues.